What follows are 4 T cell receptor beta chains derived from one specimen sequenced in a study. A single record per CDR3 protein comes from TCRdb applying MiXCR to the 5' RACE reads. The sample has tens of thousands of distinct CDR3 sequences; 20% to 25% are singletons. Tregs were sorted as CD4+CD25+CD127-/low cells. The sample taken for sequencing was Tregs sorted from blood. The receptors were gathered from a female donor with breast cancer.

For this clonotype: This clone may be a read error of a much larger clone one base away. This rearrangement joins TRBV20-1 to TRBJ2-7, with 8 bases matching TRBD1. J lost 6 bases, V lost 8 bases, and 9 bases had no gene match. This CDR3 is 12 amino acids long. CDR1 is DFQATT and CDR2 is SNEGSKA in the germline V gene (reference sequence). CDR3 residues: CSMDRVGPEQYF. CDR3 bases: TGCAGTATGGACAGGGTAGGCCCCGAGCAGTACTTC.

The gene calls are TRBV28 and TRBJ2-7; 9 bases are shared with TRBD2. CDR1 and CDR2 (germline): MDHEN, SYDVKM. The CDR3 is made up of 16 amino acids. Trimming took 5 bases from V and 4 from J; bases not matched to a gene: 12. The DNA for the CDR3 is TGTGCCAGCAGTCCGATGGGAGCGGGAGGAGAATACGAGCAGTACTTC. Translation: CASSPMGAGGEYEQYF.

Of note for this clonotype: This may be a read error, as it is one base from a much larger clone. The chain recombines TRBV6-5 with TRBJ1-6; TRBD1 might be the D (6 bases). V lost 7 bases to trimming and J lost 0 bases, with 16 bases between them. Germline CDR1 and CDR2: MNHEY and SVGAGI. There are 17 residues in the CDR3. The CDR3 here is CASKARGPSSYNSPLHF. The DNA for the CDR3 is TGTGCCAGCAAGGCCAGGGGTCCTAGCTCCTATAATTCACCCCTCCACTTT.

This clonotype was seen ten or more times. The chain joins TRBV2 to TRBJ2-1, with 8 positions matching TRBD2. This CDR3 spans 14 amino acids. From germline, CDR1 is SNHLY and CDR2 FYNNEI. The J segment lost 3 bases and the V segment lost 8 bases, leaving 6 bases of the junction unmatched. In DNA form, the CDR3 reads TGTGCCAGCTGCTTGCGGGAGGTCTACAATGAGCAGTTCTTC. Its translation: CASCLREVYNEQFF. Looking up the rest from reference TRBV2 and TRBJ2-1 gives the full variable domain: EPEVTQTPSHQVTQMGQEVILRCVPISNHLYFYWYRQILGQKVEFLVSFYNNEISEKSEIFDDQFSVERPDGSNFTLKIRSTKLEDSAMYFCASCLREVYNEQFFGPGTRLTVL.